One sample yielded the 21 T cell receptor beta chains listed below, sequenced in a study of cytomegalovirus exposure and HLA in healthy donors. The primer mix had 60 Vbeta and 13 Jbeta primers. Libraries were prepared by immunoSEQ multiplex PCR; TCRdb keeps only in-frame clonotypes and omits some of them. The table includes around 130,000 clones, about 8.5% detected once. The specimen was PBMCs. These receptor sequences come from a man aged 40-50 years in good health and CMV-seronegative.

The chain recombines TRBV7-2 with TRBJ2-7; no clear D gene. Per germline, CDR1 SGHTA and CDR2 FQGNSA. The germline V and J ends were trimmed by 1 base and 7 bases, with 17 bases remaining between them. There are 15 residues in the CDR3. The DNA of the CDR3 is TGTGCCAGCAGCTTAGAGCTAGGCAGCTTCGGGGAGCAGTACTTC. Protein: CASSLELGSFGEQYF.

This clone was recorded a few times. Likely a read error: the CDR3 ends without its conserved phenylalanine or tryptophan. This CDR3 reads CASSYSLGQSPLHV. CDR3 DNA sequence: TGTGCCAGCAGTTACTCGTTGGGGCAATCACCCCTCCACGTT. V gene TRBV6-6 combines with J gene TRBJ1-6; possible D gene TRBD1, 5 bases. This CDR3 is built from 14 residues. CDR1 and CDR2 from the germline V gene are MNHNY and SVGAGI (reference sequence). V lost 0 bases, J lost 10 bases, and 10 bases lay in between.

This clone was recorded a few times. The rearrangement links TRBV28 to TRBJ2-7, with 8 bases that match TRBD1. The germline CDR1 and CDR2 sequences are MDHEN and SYDVKM. This CDR3 contains 14 residues. With V trimmed by 5 bases and J by 7 bases, 10 bases remained unmatched. CDR3 in amino acids: CASSHTTGVGEQYF. CDR3 sequence (DNA): TGTGCCAGCAGTCACACGACAGGGGTAGGGGAGCAGTACTTC. The full variable domain, completed using reference TRBV28 and TRBJ2-7, is DVKVTQSSRYLVKRTGEKVFLECVQDMDHENMFWYRQDPGLGLRLIYFSYDVKMKEKGDIPEGYSVSREKKERFSLILESASTNQTSMYLCASSHTTGVGEQYFGPGTRLTVT.

This clone has more than one count but fewer than ten. The chain is built from TRBV4-1 and TRBJ2-2; D is unclear. Germline V gene sequence: CDR1 MGHRA, CDR2 YSYEKL. The V end lost 4 bases, the J end lost 3 bases, and 3 bases lay between the germline ends. The CDR3 is 12 amino acids. The CDR3 nucleotides read TGCGCCAGCAGCCCTCACACCGGGGAGCTGTTTTTT. Its translation is CASSPHTGELFF.

With regard to this clone: Other DNA sequences within the sample encode an identical CDR3. V usage is TRBV4-1 and J usage is TRBJ1-5, with D unresolved. The germline V gene has CDR1 MGHRA and CDR2 YSYEKL. The CDR3 runs 14 residues. Trimming stripped 0 bases from V and 7 bases from J, with 10 bases between. CDR3 loop: CASSQDRGGQPQHF. DNA of the CDR3: TGCGCCAGCAGCCAAGATCGGGGAGGACAGCCCCAGCATTTT.

The chain employs TRBV6-6 and TRBJ2-7; tentatively, D is TRBD1 (6 bases). Germline V gene sequence: CDR1 MNHNY, CDR2 SVGAGI (reference sequence). CDR3 length: 12 residues. Trimming cost V 5 bases and J 4 bases, with 9 bases left between them. This chain's CDR3 is CASSLDRYEQYF. The CDR3 DNA is TGTGCCAGCAGTCTTGACAGGTACGAGCAGTACTTC.

This clone was counted only a few times. This chain uses TRBV10-1 with TRBJ1-2, with TRBD1 matching 7 bases. The germline V gene encodes CDR1 WNHNN and CDR2 SYGVQD (reference sequence). There are 15 residues in the CDR3. The V gene end was trimmed by 6 bases and the J gene end by 4 bases; junction bases not matched to a gene: 11. The CDR3 spells CASRLGQKGLYGYTF. The CDR3 coding sequence is TGCGCCAGCAGGCTGGGACAGAAGGGACTCTATGGCTACACCTTC.

V and J are TRBV7-3 and TRBJ2-1, with 11 bases fitting TRBD2. This CDR3 comprises 14 residues. Germline V lookup: CDR1 SGHTA, CDR2 FQGTGA. V was clipped by 6 bases and J by 8 bases; unmatched bases: 6. The CDR3 reads CASSLAGGLDEQFF. The CDR3 DNA is TGTGCCAGCAGTCTAGCGGGGGGTTTGGATGAGCAGTTCTTC.

This clone was recorded a few times. V and J are TRBV2 and TRBJ2-3; the match to TRBD2 covers 12 bases. This CDR3 is built from 15 residues. J gave up 2 bases and V 5 bases, and 2 bases lay outside the gene matches. Germline V lookup: CDR1 SNHLY, CDR2 FYNNEI. CDR3 sequence reads: CASSRLAGDTDTQYF. DNA of the CDR3: TGTGCCAGCAGTCGACTAGCGGGGGACACAGATACGCAGTATTTT.

This clone was seen only a few times. This sequence joins TRBV23-1 and TRBJ1-6; 10 positions match TRBD1. TRBV23-1 is an ORF, with its function uncertain. J was trimmed by 9 bases and V by 6 bases; bases with no gene match: 8. The CDR3 spans 15 residues. CDR3 coding DNA: TGCGCCAGCAGCCCCCGGGACAGGGGCGGTTCACCCCTCCACTTT. As protein: CASSPRDRGGSPLHF.

This clone was detected a few times. V is TRBV19 and J is TRBJ1-2, with 8 bases matching TRBD1. Germline V CDR1 and CDR2: LNHDA, SQIVND (reference sequence). The CDR3 has 13 residues. V shed 11 bases, J shed 4 bases, and the junction held 9 bases outside the gene matches. This CDR3 is CAGLHRGFYGYTF. The CDR3 DNA is TGTGCCGGGCTTCACAGGGGGTTCTATGGCTACACCTTC.

The V call is TRBV19, the J call TRBJ1-2, with 7 bases fitting TRBD1. Losses at the gene ends were 6 bases for V and 3 bases for J; bases not matched to a gene: 10. CDR1 is LNHDA, CDR2 SQIVND, per germline (reference sequence). The CDR3 totals 15 residues. In DNA, the CDR3 is TGTGCCAGTAGCTATTCCGGCAGGGGGGACTATGGCTACACCTTC. It is translated as CASSYSGRGDYGYTF.

This clone has just a few counts. The chain links TRBV5-1 to TRBJ1-2; the match to TRBD1 covers 10 bases. The germline gives CDR1 SGHRS, CDR2 YFSETQ. This CDR3 is built from 14 residues. V trimming: 0 bases; J trimming: 6 bases; junction bases outside the gene matches: 2. The CDR3 DNA sequence: TGCGCCAGCAGCTTGGGGGACAGGGGCGATGGCTACACCTTC. Amino acids: CASSLGDRGDGYTF. The full variable domain, rest sourced from reference TRBV5-1 and TRBJ1-2, is KAGVTQTPRYLIKTRGQQVTLSCSPISGHRSVSWYQQTPGQGLQFLFEYFSETQRNKGNFPGRFSGRQFSNSRSEMNVSTLELGDSALYLCASSLGDRGDGYTFGSGTRLTVV.

This clone came up a few times. This sequence joins TRBV30 and TRBJ2-5; TRBD2 aligns across 13 bases. Germline CDR1 is GTSNPN and CDR2 is SVGIG (reference sequence). J gave up 4 bases and V 5 bases, and 4 bases lay outside the gene matches. This CDR3 comprises 14 residues. In DNA form, the CDR3 reads TGTGCCTGGGGACTAGCGGGGGAGGGAGAGACCCAGTACTTC. Translation: CAWGLAGEGETQYF.

This clone was detected a few times. The chain uses TRBV19 and TRBJ1-1, with a tentative D call TRBD1 (6 bases). The CDR3 totals 13 residues. V lost 6 bases and J 5 bases, leaving 13 bases between the germline ends. Germline values: CDR1 LNHDA, CDR2 SQIVND (reference sequence). Here the CDR3 reads CASSEGGGTEAFF. The CDR3 DNA follows: TGTGCCAGTAGCGAGGGAGGGGGGACTGAAGCTTTCTTT.

CDR3 DNA: TGTGCCAGCAGCTTAGGAGCAGGGGGCCTCCAAGAGACCCAGTACTTC. Residues: CASSLGAGGLQETQYF. The rearrangement joins TRBV13 to TRBJ2-5; 8 positions agree with TRBD1. V lost 0 bases and J lost 1; bases outside the gene matches: 4. The germline V gene has CDR1 PRHDT and CDR2 FYEKMQ (reference sequence). The CDR3 is 16 amino acids.

V is TRBV5-1 and J is TRBJ2-6; 8 bases are shared with TRBD1. There are 15 residues in the CDR3. CDR1 is SGHRS and CDR2 is YFSETQ in the germline V gene. J lost 3 bases, V lost 4 bases, and 3 bases had no gene match. The CDR3 DNA reads TGCGCCAGCAGCAGTACAGGGGGTGGGGCCAACGTCCTGACTTTC. It translates to CASSSTGGGANVLTF.

This clone turned up a few times. This chain connects TRBV30 to TRBJ1-4; perhaps TRBD1 as D (5 bases). Germline V CDR1 and CDR2: GTSNPN, SVGIG (reference sequence). V dropped 0 bases and J dropped 0 bases, with 8 bases sitting between them. CDR3 length: 15 amino acids. CDR3 residues: CAWSVGTATNEKLFF. The CDR3 DNA reads TGTGCCTGGAGTGTAGGGACTGCAACTAATGAAAAACTGTTTTTT.

This clone was seen a handful of times. The chain joins TRBV2 to TRBJ1-5; possible D gene TRBD1, 6 bases. Per germline, CDR1 SNHLY and CDR2 FYNNEI. V shed 8 bases and J shed 0 bases, with 20 bases lying between them. There are 17 residues in the CDR3. The CDR3 protein is CASGEMAGAYSNQPQHF. In nucleotides, the CDR3 is TGTGCCAGCGGAGAGATGGCGGGGGCCTATAGCAATCAGCCCCAGCATTTT.

The chain is built from TRBV12-5 and TRBJ2-2, with a possible D match to TRBD2 (5 bases). V gave up 3 bases and J gave up 0 bases, with 8 bases separating them. The CDR3 has 15 amino acids. Germline CDR1 LGHNT, CDR2 FRNRAP. CDR3 sequence reads: CASGFPDSNTGELFF. The CDR3 DNA sequence: TGTGCTAGTGGTTTCCCGGACTCGAACACCGGGGAGCTGTTTTTT.

This sequence joins TRBV19 and TRBJ1-4; perhaps TRBD1 as D (5 bases). The CDR3 loop spans 13 amino acids. Germline V CDR1 and CDR2: LNHDA, SQIVND (reference sequence). With 7 bases removed from V and 8 bases from J, the gap between germline ends came to 14 bases. CDR3 nucleotides: TGTGCCAGTACCCCCAGGGTTCGGGAAAAACTGTTTTTT. Translated, it gives CASTPRVREKLFF.